Listed here are 26 T cell receptor beta chains from one sample, sequenced in a study of tumor-infiltrating lymphocytes in oesophageal squamous cell carcinoma. TCRdb called the PCR reads again in MiXCR, with one record for every CDR3 protein. The repertoire includes some 22,000 distinct CDR3 sequences, 35% to 45% of them detected once, and 9% to 14% sits in the top ten. The sequenced sample consisted of esophageal tumor tissue. The receptors come from a male donor with esophageal squamous cell carcinoma.

Many counts were recorded for this clonotype. The chain links TRBV4-2 to TRBJ2-7, with D possibly matching TRBD2 (5 bases). V was pared by 0 bases and J by 1 base, with 16 bases between. The germline V gene encodes CDR1 LGHNA and CDR2 YNFKEQ. The CDR3 covers 17 residues. The DNA for the CDR3 is TGTGCCAGCAGCCAAGACCCCCGAAGCGGTTATTCCTACGAGCAGTACTTC. Translation: CASSQDPRSGYSYEQYF.

This CDR3 is CASSLTGEGQETQYF. For the CDR3, the DNA is TGTGCCAGCAGCTTAACGGGGGAGGGGCAAGAGACCCAGTACTTC. This rearrangement joins TRBV7-3 to TRBJ2-3; 7 bases align to TRBD2. The J call is uncertain, as TRBJ2-5 better fits the DNA end. The CDR3 runs 15 residues. Germline CDR1 reads SGHTA; CDR2 reads FQGTGA.

This clonotype was observed many times. V and J are TRBV28 and TRBJ2-5, with D possibly being TRBD2 (6 bases). This CDR3 has 13 amino acids. Germline CDR1 and CDR2: MDHEN and SYDVKM. The V and J ends lost 7 bases and 11 bases respectively, with 20 bases between them. In DNA form, the CDR3 reads TGTGCCAGCACCGAAAGCAGGGCTCGGGAGCAGTACTTC. Its translation: CASTESRAREQYF.

Many counts were recorded for this clonotype. V usage is TRBV11-2 and J usage is TRBJ2-3; 15 bases map to TRBD2. CDR3 size: 16 residues. With 5 bases clipped from V and 9 bases from J, the junction kept 9 bases outside the gene matches. Germline CDR1 and CDR2: SGHAT and FQNNGV. CDR3 region: CASSRGLAGGHDTQYF. The CDR3 DNA is TGTGCCAGCAGCAGAGGACTAGCGGGAGGGCACGACACGCAGTATTTT.

This clonotype was seen ten or more times. The chain combines TRBV6-1 with TRBJ2-2; 12 bases match TRBD2. This CDR3 comprises 14 residues. V was clipped by 4 bases and J by 7 bases; unmatched bases: 1. Germline V CDR1 and CDR2: MNHNS, SASEGT. DNA of the CDR3: TGTGCCAGCAGTGGACTAGCGGGAGTCGGGGAGCTGTTTTTT. Translated: CASSGLAGVGELFF.

This clonotype has a count of ten or more. The chain recombines TRBV19 with TRBJ2-3; the match to TRBD1 covers 9 bases. The CDR3 loop spans 16 amino acids. V lost 7 bases and J lost 2; bases outside the gene matches: 10. Looked up from germline, CDR1 is LNHDA and CDR2 is SQIVND (reference sequence). In DNA, the CDR3 is TGTGCCAGTACCCCCCTCCGGGACAGGGACACAGATACGCAGTATTTT. This codes for CASTPLRDRDTDTQYF.

This clonotype has a count of ten or more. A read error may be the cause here, since a much bigger clone is one base away. The chain has TRBV7-2 and TRBJ2-4; 12 bases fit TRBD2. With V trimmed by 3 bases and J by 13 bases, 10 bases remained unmatched. The CDR3 runs to 15 residues. Germline V lookup: CDR1 SGHTA, CDR2 FQGNSA. The DNA for the CDR3 is TGTGCCAGCAGCTTTACTAGCGGGAGGAACAATGAGCAGTACTTC. It codes for CASSFTSGRNNEQYF. The full variable domain, rest sourced from reference TRBV7-2 and TRBJ2-4, is GAGVSQSPSNKVTEKGKDVELRCDPISGHTALYWYRQSLGQGLEFLIYFQGNSAPDKSGLPSDRFSAERTGGSVSTLTIQRTQQEDSAVYLCASSFTSGRNNEQYFGAGTRLSVL.

This clonotype has a count of ten or more. The chain employs TRBV5-8 and TRBJ2-2, with TRBD1 identical over 9 bases. There are 17 residues in the CDR3. V was pared by 5 bases and J by 8 bases, with 16 bases of the junction left unmatched. Germline V gene sequence: CDR1 SGHTS, CDR2 YDEGEE. The CDR3 here is CASSQTPGTGSSGELFF. CDR3 sequence (DNA): TGTGCCAGCAGTCAAACCCCCGGGACAGGGAGTTCGGGGGAGCTGTTTTTT.

This clonotype was seen many times. The gene calls are TRBV27 and TRBJ2-7, with a possible D match to TRBD2 (6 bases). This CDR3 has 16 amino acids. V lost 6 bases to trimming and J lost 0 bases, with 18 bases between them. Germline lookup yields CDR1 MNHEY and CDR2 SMNVEV (reference sequence). This CDR3 is CASRLKPGLHSYEQYF. The CDR3 coding sequence is TGTGCCAGCAGACTAAAACCGGGACTCCACTCCTACGAGCAGTACTTC.

The chain carries TRBV7-2 and TRBJ2-5; 11 bases are a match to TRBD2. TRBJ2-1 matches the DNA end more closely, so the J call is doubtful. CDR1 and CDR2 (germline): SGHTA, FQGNSA. The CDR3 sequence is 15 residues long. CDR3 sequence (DNA): TGTGCCAGCAGCCACCGGACTAGCGGGTCGGGTGAGCAGTTCTTC. Translated, it gives CASSHRTSGSGEQFF.

This clonotype appeared once. One end of the junction varies from germline; a read error may be responsible. The chain employs TRBV5-3 and TRBJ2-4; the D gene is possibly TRBD2 (6 bases). The closer fit of TRBJ2-7 to the DNA end suggests the J call may be wrong. TRBV5-3 is flagged as an ORF with uncertain function. The CDR3 runs 15 residues. In DNA, the CDR3 is TGTGCCAGCAGCTCGGGGGTGGCAACCTCCTACGAGCAGTACTTC. It yields the protein CASSSGVATSYEQYF.

This chain connects TRBV7-2 to TRBJ2-3, with 14 bases fitting TRBD2. Trimming removed 4 bases from V and 3 bases from J; junction bases left unmatched: 12. Germline V CDR1 and CDR2: SGHTA, FQGNSA. The CDR3 sequence is 19 residues long. The DNA for the CDR3 is TGTGCCAGCAGCTGGACCGGGACTAGCGGGAGAGGTGGGACAGATACGCAGTATTTT. It is translated as CASSWTGTSGRGGTDTQYF.

This clonotype was seen a few times. The chain uses TRBV4-3 and TRBJ1-4; 9 bases are a match to TRBD1. The germline CDR1 and CDR2 sequences are LGHNA and YSLEER. This CDR3 spans 15 amino acids. J was trimmed by 8 bases and V by 2 bases; bases with no gene match: 6. CDR3 coding DNA: TGCGCCAGCAGCCAATTAACAGGGGGCGCGGAAAAACTGTTTTTT. It codes for CASSQLTGGAEKLFF.

This chain joins TRBV7-3 and TRBJ1-5; 7 positions agree with TRBD1. The V segment lost 5 bases and the J segment 2 bases; nucleotides outside the gene matches: 3. Germline CDR1 and CDR2: SGHTA and FQGTGA. The length of the CDR3 is 14 residues. As DNA, the CDR3 is TGTGCCAGCAGCAGTACAGGGGGCAATCAGCCCCAGCATTTT. Amino acid sequence: CASSSTGGNQPQHF.

This clonotype was seen repeatedly, ten times or more. V usage is TRBV5-1 and J usage is TRBJ2-7; D is perhaps TRBD1 (6 bases). The germline V and J ends were trimmed by 3 bases and 1 base, with 14 bases remaining between them. The CDR3 is 15 residues long. Germline assignment: CDR1 SGHRS and CDR2 YFSETQ. CDR3 in DNA: TGCGCCAGCAGCTCTTCCGGGACACATTCCTACGAGCAGTACTTC. Translated: CASSSSGTHSYEQYF.

There are many counts of this clonotype. The V call is TRBV6-1, the J call TRBJ2-5; D is perhaps TRBD1 or TRBD2 (6 bases each). Germline V gene data show CDR1 as MNHNS and CDR2 as SASEGT. The length of the CDR3 is 16 residues. V lost 0 bases and J lost 7, with 18 bases in between. This chain's CDR3 is CASSEAVGGGQGTQYF. In DNA, the CDR3 is TGTGCCAGCAGTGAAGCAGTTGGTGGGGGGCAGGGGACCCAGTACTTC.

The rearrangement links TRBV5-1 to TRBJ2-3, with 16 bases that match TRBD2. The J segment lost 2 bases and the V segment lost 4 bases, leaving 4 bases of the junction unmatched. CDR1 and CDR2 from the germline V gene are SGHRS and YFSETQ. The CDR3 loop spans 17 amino acids. The CDR3 region is CASSMGLAGGYTDTQYF. CDR3 nucleotide sequence: TGCGCCAGCAGCATGGGACTAGCGGGAGGGTACACAGATACGCAGTATTTT.

As for this clonotype: This CDR3 fails to terminate in the conserved phenylalanine or tryptophan, so it likely reflects a read error. The limits of the CDR3 on the DNA are not certain, so only TCRdb's listed CDR3 is given. The chain links TRBV7-2 to TRBJ2-6; the table's D call of TRBD2 was not tested on the DNA. Germline CDR1 and CDR2: SGHTA and FQGNSA. The CDR3 spans 16 residues, counting both ends. Here the CDR3 reads CASSLERLNSPLHFGA.

This rearrangement joins TRBV28 to TRBJ2-2; weak D call: TRBD2 (6 bases). Germline V gene sequence: CDR1 MDHEN, CDR2 SYDVKM. Trimming stripped 6 bases from V and 5 bases from J, with 16 bases between. The CDR3 covers 15 residues. CDR3: CASSRSGVGTGELFF. CDR3 bases: TGTGCCAGCAGCCGGTCGGGGGTGGGGACCGGGGAGCTGTTTTTT.

This clonotype has just a few counts. V and J are TRBV6-6 and TRBJ2-7, with D perhaps matching TRBD1 or TRBD2 (5 bases each). The CDR3 runs 14 residues. The ends were cut back, 2 bases at V and 6 bases at J, with 14 bases in the middle. Germline values: CDR1 MNHNY, CDR2 SVGAGI (reference sequence). CDR3 sequence (DNA): TGTGCCAGCAGTTACGACCATCGGGGCAGCGAGCAGTACTTC. It is translated as CASSYDHRGSEQYF.

On this clonotype itself: Given a much more abundant clone one base away, this may be a read error. The V and J genes are TRBV7-2 and TRBJ2-5; the D call may be TRBD1 or TRBD2 (5 bases each). This CDR3 is 13 amino acids long. Germline loops: CDR1 SGHTA, CDR2 FQGNSA. The V end was cut by 5 bases, the J end by 11 bases, with 18 bases between. The CDR3 here is CASSHTWGNEQYF. The CDR3 DNA reads TGTGCCAGCAGCCATACGTGGGGGAATGAGCAGTACTTC.

The rearrangement joins TRBV5-1 to TRBJ2-3, with 9 bases matching TRBD1. The ends lost 4 bases at V and 6 bases at J; junction bases unmatched: 3. Germline V lookup: CDR1 SGHRS, CDR2 YFSETQ. The CDR3 has 13 residues. CDR3 protein: CASSGTGTDTQYF. For the CDR3, the DNA is TGCGCCAGCAGCGGGACAGGGACCGATACGCAGTATTTT.

This clonotype was counted at least ten times. CDR3 coding DNA: TGTGCCAGCAGTTTTGGGGTGGGTCAGCCCCAGCATTTT. Protein product: CASSFGVGQPQHF. The chain combines TRBV28 with TRBJ1-5, with D hard to call. V lost 3 bases, J lost 6 bases, and 9 bases lay in between. The CDR3 length is 13 residues. CDR1 MDHEN and CDR2 SYDVKM come from the germline V gene. Full variable domain (missing parts from reference TRBV28 and TRBJ1-5): DVKVTQSSRYLVKRTGEKVFLECVQDMDHENMFWYRQDPGLGLRLIYFSYDVKMKEKGDIPEGYSVSREKKERFSLILESASTNQTSMYLCASSFGVGQPQHFGDGTRLSIL.

This clonotype was found many times. The CDR3, as DNA: TGCGCCAGCAGCCCAGGTTTGATAATCGGGGAGCGGGAGCAGTACTTC. Amino acid sequence: CASSPGLIIGEREQYF. The chain employs TRBV5-1 and TRBJ2-7; tentatively, D is TRBD2 (5 bases). The ends were cut back, 4 bases at V and 7 bases at J, with 24 bases in the middle. The CDR3 totals 16 residues. Germline V gene lookup returns CDR1 SGHRS and CDR2 YFSETQ.

This clonotype is medium-sized by share. The chain employs TRBV28 and TRBJ1-5; D not certain. V lost 1 base, J lost 1 base, and 5 bases lay in between. The V gene's germline CDR1 is MDHEN and CDR2 SYDVKM. The CDR3 consists of 14 residues. CDR3 sequence (DNA): TGTGCCAGCAGTTTATCGGGAAGCAATCAGCCCCAGCATTTT. Protein product: CASSLSGSNQPQHF.

This chain uses TRBV12-3 or TRBV12-4 with TRBJ2-5, with a possible D match to TRBD1 (5 bases). The J call may be mistaken, given a closer DNA end match to TRBJ2-7. CDR3 length equals 15 residues. Here the CDR3 reads CASSRTLQGIGEQYF. The DNA for the CDR3 is TGTGCCAGCAGCCGGACCCTCCAGGGTATAGGCGAGCAGTACTTC.